These 18 T cell receptor beta chains originate from one sample sequenced in a study of T cells after yellow fever vaccination. TCRdb re-analysed the 5' RACE reads in MiXCR, keeping a single row per CDR3 protein. The table shows about 42,000 distinct CDR3 sequences, with about 6.3% occurring only once. The starting material was PBMCs, either bulk or a sorted T-cell subset (CD4+, CD8+, memory, or dextramer-sorted; not recorded which), obtained 45 days after the yellow fever booster vaccination. The receptors originated from a young man who received the YFV17D yellow fever vaccine.

Turning to this clonotype: A much bigger clone sits one base away, suggesting this may be a read error. The V call is TRBV2, the J call TRBJ2-1; D uncertain. Trimming pared 7 bases from V and 6 bases from J, leaving 16 bases between. This CDR3 comprises 14 residues. The germline V gene encodes CDR1 SNHLY and CDR2 FYNNEI. The CDR3 spells CASIWNVTANEQFF. DNA for the CDR3: TGTGCCAGCATTTGGAACGTAACGGCCAATGAGCAGTTCTTC. The full variable domain, its missing parts supplied by reference TRBV2 and TRBJ2-1, is EPEVTQTPSHQVTQMGQEVILRCVPISNHLYFYWYRQILGQKVEFLVSFYNNEISEKSEIFDDQFSVERPDGSNFTLKIRSTKLEDSAMYFCASIWNVTANEQFFGPGTRLTVL.

In its sample, this clonotype was seen a few times. The chain combines TRBV12-3 or TRBV12-4 with TRBJ2-6; D is uncertain. CDR3 size: 13 residues. The V and J ends lost 2 bases and 4 bases respectively, with 3 bases between them. The CDR3 region is CASSLTGANVLTF. CDR3 in DNA: TGTGCCAGCAGTTTAACGGGGGCCAACGTCCTGACTTTC.

Only a few counts were recorded for this clonotype. The genes are TRBV6-2 or TRBV6-3 and TRBJ1-5, with TRBD1 as a possible D gene (5 bases). Germline loops: CDR1 MNHEY, CDR2 SVGEGT. The ends were cut back, 8 bases at V and 7 bases at J, with 18 bases in the middle. The CDR3 is made up of 14 amino acids. CDR3 bases: TGTGCCAGCCTCCCCGGGGCGGTTTTGCAGCCCCAGCATTTT. This gives the protein CASLPGAVLQPQHF.

The V call is TRBV2, the J call TRBJ2-1; D assignment may be TRBD1 or TRBD2 (5 bases each). Germline lookup yields CDR1 SNHLY and CDR2 FYNNEI. The CDR3 covers 15 residues. With 5 bases removed from V and 4 bases from J, the gap between germline ends came to 15 bases. CDR3 in DNA: TGTGCCAGCAGTATAGGTGGCAGGGAGTACAATGAGCAGTTCTTC. As protein: CASSIGGREYNEQFF.

A few counts support this clonotype. This chain links TRBV12-3 or TRBV12-4 with TRBJ2-2; 11 nucleotides match TRBD2. The CDR3 has 17 amino acids. The J segment lost 6 bases and the V segment lost 5 bases, leaving 11 bases of the junction unmatched. CDR3 amino acids: CASSPSASGRRAGELFF. The CDR3 bases are TGTGCCAGCAGTCCCTCCGCTAGCGGGAGGAGGGCCGGGGAGCTGTTTTTT.

The genes are TRBV6-1 and TRBJ2-7, with 9 bases matching TRBD2. Looked up from germline, CDR1 is MNHNS and CDR2 is SASEGT. The CDR3 is 16 residues long. Trimming at V came to 6 bases and at J to 6 bases, leaving 15 bases not matched to a gene. The CDR3 DNA reads TGTGCCAGCAGACCCCCGACTAGCGGATCAAAGCCCGAGCAGTACTTC. This codes for CASRPPTSGSKPEQYF.

This clonotype was counted at least ten times. The rearrangement links TRBV6-2 or TRBV6-3 to TRBJ2-2, with 8 positions matching TRBD1. Germline values: CDR1 MNHEY, CDR2 SVGEGT. The length of the CDR3 is 15 residues. V trimming: 6 bases; J trimming: 5 bases; junction bases outside the gene matches: 8. Here the CDR3 reads CASSRDRWGTGELFF. The CDR3, as DNA: TGTGCCAGCAGCCGGGACAGGTGGGGAACCGGGGAGCTGTTTTTT.

The gene calls are TRBV10-1 and TRBJ2-1; no reliable D call. The CDR3 spans 14 residues. Trimming removed 2 bases from V and 1 base from J, with 6 bases in between. Germline V gene lookup returns CDR1 WNHNN and CDR2 SYGVQD (reference sequence). In DNA, the CDR3 is TGCGCCAGCAGTGAGGGGTGGTCCTACAATGAGCAGTTCTTC. The encoded protein is CASSEGWSYNEQFF.

This clonotype occurred many times. The V call is TRBV27, the J call TRBJ2-7; 8 bases fit TRBD1. This CDR3 region has 21 residues. Germline assignment: CDR1 MNHEY and CDR2 SMNVEV (reference sequence). Germline trimming cut 3 bases from V and 3 bases from J; bases unmatched to any gene: 25. The chain's CDR3 is CASSLRTPLKTGGASYYEQYF. The CDR3 DNA reads TGTGCCAGCAGTTTGAGGACCCCCCTGAAAACAGGGGGTGCAAGTTACTACGAGCAGTACTTC.

Only a few counts were recorded for this clonotype. V and J are TRBV2 and TRBJ2-5, with D possibly TRBD2 on 6 matching bases. Germline lookup yields CDR1 SNHLY and CDR2 FYNNEI. The V gene lost 6 bases and the J gene lost 6 bases, with 11 bases spanning the gap. The CDR3 covers 12 residues. The CDR3 sequence is CASRSGGQTQYF. In nucleotides, the CDR3 is TGTGCCAGCAGGTCCGGGGGACAGACCCAGTACTTC.

This clonotype has just a few counts. This chain uses TRBV30 with TRBJ2-5, with D unclear. V lost 0 bases, J lost 7 bases, and 9 bases lay in between. The CDR3 length is 12 residues. Germline lookup yields CDR1 GTSNPN and CDR2 SVGIG (reference sequence). CDR3: CAWSVPVGTQYF. The CDR3 region has the DNA TGTGCCTGGAGTGTACCCGTGGGGACCCAGTACTTC.

This clonotype was picked up many times. This chain links TRBV7-2 with TRBJ2-7, with D perhaps matching TRBD1 or TRBD2 (5 bases each). The CDR3 extends over 13 amino acids. Trimming took off 6 bases at V and 0 bases at J, with 9 bases between the two ends. Per the germline V gene, CDR1 is SGHTA and CDR2 is FQGNSA. The CDR3 DNA follows: TGTGCCAGCAGGGCAGGGAGCTCCTACGAGCAGTACTTC. Translating gives CASRAGSSYEQYF.

This clonotype was counted many times. The J gene is TRBJ2-3, the V gene TRBV3-1; D assignment may be TRBD1 or TRBD2 (5 bases each). CDR3 length equals 17 residues. From germline, CDR1 is LGHDT and CDR2 YNNKEL (reference sequence). V was clipped by 4 bases and J by 3 bases, with 20 bases between them. In DNA form, the CDR3 reads TGTGCCAGCAGCCCTCCCGGCCTTAGGGGCGGGACAGATACGCAGTATTTT. Translating gives CASSPPGLRGGTDTQYF.

V usage is TRBV6-2 or TRBV6-3 and J usage is TRBJ2-7; weak D call: TRBD1 (6 bases). Germline V gene lookup returns CDR1 MNHEY and CDR2 SVGEGT. Trimming took 4 bases from V and 0 from J, leaving 7 bases between them. The CDR3 length is 13 residues. The CDR3 protein is CASSWDNSYEQYF. The DNA of the CDR3 is TGTGCCAGCAGTTGGGACAACTCCTACGAGCAGTACTTC.

This clonotype was observed many times. This chain links TRBV20-1 with TRBJ2-1; no clear D. The germline V gene encodes CDR1 DFQATT and CDR2 SNEGSKA (reference sequence). This CDR3 is built from 11 residues. Trimming left V 0 bases short and J 12 bases short, with 9 bases between. Written as DNA, the CDR3 is TGCAGTGCTAGAGATCGGCGCGCGCAGTTCTTC. Its translation is CSARDRRAQFF.

This clonotype was observed many times. The gene calls are TRBV15 and TRBJ2-3; 9 nucleotides match TRBD2. The germline gives CDR1 LNHNV, CDR2 YYDKDF (reference sequence). J gave up 10 bases and V 5 bases, and 13 bases lay outside the gene matches. The length of the CDR3 is 15 residues. As DNA, the CDR3 is TGTGCCACCAGCCCACAGAAGACTAGCGGCACTCCGCAGTATTTT. This codes for CATSPQKTSGTPQYF.

This clonotype was recorded at least ten times. The V and J genes are TRBV18 and TRBJ1-3; D not resolved. The CDR3 is 13 residues long. Germline CDR1 and CDR2: KGHSH and LQKENI. Trimming shortened V by 5 bases and J by 0 bases, and 5 bases separated the two germline ends. CDR3: CASSGSSGNTIYF. In DNA form, the CDR3 reads TGTGCCAGCTCAGGTTCCTCTGGAAACACCATATATTTT.

This clonotype was detected many times. The genes are TRBV4-2 and TRBJ2-7; 7 bases align to TRBD1. The V segment lost 4 bases and the J segment 2 bases; nucleotides outside the gene matches: 14. Germline V CDR1 and CDR2: LGHNA, YNFKEQ. This CDR3 region has 17 residues. The CDR3 protein is CASSPSPQGNFAYEQYF. In nucleotides, the CDR3 is TGTGCCAGCAGCCCTAGTCCACAGGGGAACTTCGCCTACGAGCAGTACTTC.